In this sample, the clone carrying this TCR beta chain turned up once. Its antigen is unknown. The source of the sample is a study of cytomegalovirus exposure and HLA in healthy donors. Findings and caveats of the study: CMV serostatus was the only immune exposure information that was available. The classifier, whose performance was assessed in both the original and validation cohorts, reportedly diagnosed cytomegalovirus status with high specificity and sensitivity. Later analysis revealed greater clonal expansion in HLA-associated TCR beta chains than in equally common others.

A multiplex PCR was run with 60 Vbeta primers and 13 Jbeta primers. The repertoire was sequenced with immunoSEQ multiplex PCR; TCRdb's copy has only in-frame clones and lacks some. The sample contains 170,000 or so clones, roughly 78% of which appear only once. CDR3 length: 17 residues. Germline V lookup: CDR1 LNHDA, CDR2 SQIVND (reference sequence). V trimming: 5 bases; J trimming: 4 bases; junction bases outside the gene matches: 14. This chain joins TRBV19 and TRBJ1-2, with TRBD1 matching over 9 bases. Sequences were obtained from PBMCs. The TCR sequence derives from a woman aged 45-65 years in good health and CMV-seropositive. The CDR3 region is CASSVTGGQGLPYGYTF. CDR3 sequence (DNA): TGTGCCAGTAGTGTCACCGGGGGACAGGGCCTCCCCTATGGCTACACCTTC. The whole variable domain, remainder taken from reference TRBV19 and TRBJ1-2, is DGGITQSPKYLFRKEGQNVTLSCEQNLNHDAMYWYRQDPGQGLRLIYYSQIVNDFQKGDIAEGYSVSREKKESFPLTVTSAQKNPTAFYLCASSVTGGQGLPYGYTFGSGTRLTVV.